A single sample gave rise to the 2 T cell receptor beta chains below, sequenced in a study of blood T cells in healthy people across ages (dated by TCRdb to the mid-2010s). The library was generated by 5' RACE. Sequencing relied on an Illumina HiSeq 2500. A second about 6 to 11 cycle PCR used a sample-barcoded 5' primer and a J-beta primer mix. TCRdb reprocessed the public reads (quality trimming at Q25 with fastp, clone calling with MiXCR) and kept in-frame beta chains. When rows share a CDR3 protein, they turn into one entry using the most common DNA and genes. Counted in this sample were 900,000 to 950,000 distinct CDR3 sequences; roughly 28% of them appeared once. Clones ranked in the top ten supply about a tenth of the sample. This sample also appeared in a second study, on T cells of mothers and their children.

The sequenced sample was blood. These receptors all stem from a woman aged 40 to 50 in good health.

The rearrangement links TRBV28 to TRBJ2-5; TRBD2 agrees at 7 bases. The J call is doubtful: the DNA matches TRBJ2-7 better. In germline, CDR1 is MDHEN, CDR2 SYDVKM. The CDR3 spans 16 residues. The CDR3 bases are TGTGCCAGCAGTTTTAGGCTAGCGGTGAGAAAGACCGAGCAGTACTTC. It is translated as CASSFRLAVRKTEQYF.

The chain recombines TRBV27 with TRBJ2-1; 8 nucleotides match TRBD2. V was pared by 2 bases and J by 5 bases, with 5 bases of the junction left unmatched. The CDR3 spans 15 residues. Germline V lookup: CDR1 MNHEY, CDR2 SMNVEV (reference sequence). The CDR3 nucleotides are TGTGCCAGCAGTTTACCGGGGGGGCGGGACAATGAGCAGTTCTTC. It translates to CASSLPGGRDNEQFF.